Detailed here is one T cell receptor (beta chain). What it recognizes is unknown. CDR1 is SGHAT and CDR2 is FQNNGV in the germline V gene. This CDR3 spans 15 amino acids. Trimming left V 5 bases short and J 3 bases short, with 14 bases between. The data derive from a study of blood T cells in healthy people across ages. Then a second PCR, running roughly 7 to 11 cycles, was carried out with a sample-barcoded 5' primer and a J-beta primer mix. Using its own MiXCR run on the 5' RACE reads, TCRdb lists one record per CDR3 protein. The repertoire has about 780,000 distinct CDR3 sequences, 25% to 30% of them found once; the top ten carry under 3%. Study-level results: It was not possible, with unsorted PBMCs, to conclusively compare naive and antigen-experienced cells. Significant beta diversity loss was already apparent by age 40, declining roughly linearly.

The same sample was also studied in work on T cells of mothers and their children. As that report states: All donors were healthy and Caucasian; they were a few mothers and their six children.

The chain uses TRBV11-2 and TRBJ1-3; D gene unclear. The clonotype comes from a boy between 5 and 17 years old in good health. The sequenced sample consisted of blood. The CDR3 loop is CASSPWSAGGNTIYF. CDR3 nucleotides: TGTGCCAGCAGCCCCTGGTCCGCAGGTGGAAACACCATATATTTT.